Following are 30 T cell receptor beta chains from one sample sequenced in a study of control samples from healthy donors and cancer patients. Clones were sequenced by immunoSEQ multiplex PCR, and TCRdb holds only the in-frame ones, with some missing. The sample records about 40,000 clones, roughly nine tenths being singletons. The sequencing sample was made of blood. Every receptor here comes from a woman in her fifties or sixties in good health.

This sequence joins TRBV5-1 and TRBJ2-5; unclear D gene. This CDR3 has 11 residues. V lost 2 bases to trimming and J lost 5 bases, with 4 bases between them. CDR1 and CDR2 from the germline V gene are SGHRS and YFSETQ. The CDR3 loop reads CASSFTETQYF. DNA for the CDR3: TGCGCCAGCAGCTTTACGGAGACCCAGTACTTC.

The V call is TRBV5-4, the J call TRBJ2-3; 10 nucleotides align to TRBD2. Germline CDR1 and CDR2: SGHNT and YYREEE (reference sequence). The CDR3 sequence is 17 residues long. V trimming: 2 bases; J trimming: 4 bases; junction bases outside the gene matches: 10. CDR3 amino acids: CASSFNSGGDNADTQYF. The DNA of the CDR3 is TGTGCCAGCAGCTTTAACAGCGGGGGGGATAATGCAGATACGCAGTATTTT.

This clone was recorded once. This chain links TRBV6-2 or TRBV6-3 with TRBJ2-5; TRBD2 agrees at 9 bases. Germline V gene sequence: CDR1 MNHEY, CDR2 SVGEGT. The CDR3 is made up of 16 amino acids. The ends lost 6 bases at V and 1 base at J; junction bases unmatched: 9. The DNA for the CDR3 is TGTGCCAGCAGCCGACTCGGCGGGGGGGCCCAAGAGACCCAGTACTTC. It codes for CASSRLGGGAQETQYF.

The chain has TRBV4-3 and TRBJ2-1, with TRBD2 matching 11 bases. In germline, CDR1 is LGHNA, CDR2 YSLEER. Trimming cost V 3 bases and J 7 bases; bases outside gene matches: 8. The CDR3 is made up of 16 amino acids. In DNA, the CDR3 is TGCGCCAGCAGCCAGGCCCTAGCGGGGGGATTAAATGAGCAGTTCTTC. Residues: CASSQALAGGLNEQFF.

The chain joins TRBV29-1 to TRBJ1-1, with D maybe TRBD1 (5 bases). The germline V gene has CDR1 SQVTM and CDR2 ANQGSEA. This CDR3 region has 13 residues. V lost 6 bases and J lost 3, with 14 bases in between. The CDR3 DNA sequence: TGCAGCGTAAGACAGTTCCCGGACACTGAAGCTTTCTTT. This codes for CSVRQFPDTEAFF. Full variable domain (outside the CDR3, taken from reference TRBV29-1 and TRBJ1-1): SAVISQKPSRDICQRGTSLTIQCQVDSQVTMMFWYRQQPGQSLTLIATANQGSEATYESGFVIDKFPISRPNLTFSTLTVSNMSPEDSSIYLCSVRQFPDTEAFFGQGTRLTVV.

V and J are TRBV5-4 and TRBJ1-2; TRBD1 agrees at 7 bases. V dropped 4 bases and J dropped 9; count of bases not matched to a gene: 12. This CDR3 is built from 14 residues. Germline CDR1 and CDR2: SGHNT and YYREEE (reference sequence). CDR3 region: CASSRDRTPSSYTF. CDR3 in DNA: TGTGCCAGCAGCCGGGACAGAACCCCTTCAAGCTACACCTTC.

This chain joins TRBV24-1 and TRBJ2-5; D is undetermined. Germline V gives CDR1 KGHDR, CDR2 SFDVKD. Trimming took 5 bases from V and 4 from J, leaving 10 bases between them. The CDR3 is 13 amino acids. CDR3 in amino acids: CATSANLPETQYF. The CDR3 DNA reads TGTGCCACCAGTGCCAACCTACCAGAGACCCAGTACTTC.

The chain carries TRBV5-1 and TRBJ2-1, with D possibly TRBD1 on 5 matching bases. The CDR3 spans 12 residues. Germline values: CDR1 SGHRS, CDR2 YFSETQ. V shed 10 bases and J shed 5 bases, with 13 bases lying between them. CDR3 DNA: TGCGCCGTATGGACGGACAACAATGAGCAGTTCTTC. Translated: CAVWTDNNEQFF.

The J gene is TRBJ1-6, the V gene TRBV27; D ambiguous. The germline V gene encodes CDR1 MNHEY and CDR2 SMNVEV (reference sequence). Trimming left V 5 bases short and J 7 bases short, with 15 bases between. There are 15 residues in the CDR3. CDR3 residues: CASSPTRTANSPLHF. The CDR3 bases are TGTGCCAGCAGTCCGACCCGGACCGCCAATTCACCCCTCCACTTT.

The CDR3 DNA reads TGTGCCAGCAGGGGACAGGGGACCACCGGGGAGCTGTTTTTT. This gives the protein CASRGQGTTGELFF. J is TRBJ2-2 and V is TRBV21-1; the tabulated D call, TRBD1, remains unverified against the DNA. TRBV21-1 is a recognized pseudogene. The CDR3 covers 14 residues.

The V gene is TRBV24-1, the J gene TRBJ1-6; D not resolved. This CDR3 is built from 15 residues. The V gene lost 4 bases and the J gene lost 7 bases, with 13 bases spanning the gap. Germline V CDR1 and CDR2: KGHDR, SFDVKD. The CDR3 sequence is CATSESRGQNSPLHF. CDR3 bases: TGTGCCACCAGTGAGTCCAGAGGGCAGAATTCACCCCTCCACTTT.

The chain uses TRBV18 and TRBJ2-7; 14 positions agree with TRBD2. Trimming took 3 bases from V and 6 from J; bases not matched to a gene: 4. Germline V CDR1 and CDR2: KGHSH, LQKENI. The CDR3 is made up of 15 amino acids. The CDR3 loop is CASSPGLAGAAEQYF. For the CDR3, the DNA is TGTGCCAGCTCACCGGGACTAGCGGGGGCCGCCGAGCAGTACTTC.

This chain links TRBV2 with TRBJ2-3; the D is unclear. The CDR3 extends over 13 amino acids. V dropped 3 bases and J dropped 2 bases, with 6 bases sitting between them. Germline-derived CDR1 and CDR2 are SNHLY and FYNNEI. CDR3 in amino acids: CASSDYITDTQYF. The CDR3 bases are TGTGCCAGCAGTGATTACATCACAGATACGCAGTATTTT. Full variable domain (outside the CDR3, taken from reference TRBV2 and TRBJ2-3): EPEVTQTPSHQVTQMGQEVILRCVPISNHLYFYWYRQILGQKVEFLVSFYNNEISEKSEIFDDQFSVERPDGSNFTLKIRSTKLEDSAMYFCASSDYITDTQYFGPGTRLTVL.

This clone has just one count. The J gene is TRBJ1-6, the V gene TRBV27; 7 nucleotides align to TRBD1. The CDR3 runs to 19 residues. The V gene end was trimmed by 0 bases and the J gene end by 5 bases; junction bases not matched to a gene: 13. Germline lookup yields CDR1 MNHEY and CDR2 SMNVEV (reference sequence). For the CDR3, the DNA is TGTGCCAGCAGTTTATCTGGGCTGAGGACAGGTACCCATAATTCACCCCTCCACTTT. The encoded protein is CASSLSGLRTGTHNSPLHF.

The CDR3 loop is CASSLTRGFQETQYF. The CDR3 DNA follows: TGTGCCAGCAGCTTAACCCGGGGTTTCCAAGAGACCCAGTACTTC. This chain uses TRBV7-2 with TRBJ2-5; the D gene is possibly TRBD2 (5 bases). The CDR3 is made up of 15 amino acids. Trimming took 2 bases from V and 1 from J, leaving 11 bases between them. CDR1 SGHTA and CDR2 FQGNSA come from the germline V gene.

The rearrangement uses TRBV5-3 and TRBJ1-4; D unclear. TRBV5-3 is flagged as an ORF with uncertain function. V dropped 3 bases and J dropped 8 bases, with 11 bases sitting between them. The CDR3 loop spans 13 amino acids. The CDR3 DNA follows: TGTGCCAGAAGCTCGGGGTTTGGGGAAAAACTGTTTTTT. Protein product: CARSSGFGEKLFF.

The chain is built from TRBV3-1 (or the pseudogene TRBV3-2) and TRBJ2-3; D is tentatively TRBD1 or TRBD2 (5 bases each). This CDR3 has 15 residues. V was cut by 4 bases and J by 4 bases, with 15 bases left in between. The germline CDR1 and CDR2 sequences are LGHDT and YNNKEL (reference sequence). CDR3 sequence (DNA): TGTGCCAGCAGCCCCAGGGTTCTTAGCGCAGATACGCAGTATTTT. Amino acids: CASSPRVLSADTQYF.

CDR3 protein: CASSRGERGAHNEQFF. The CDR3 DNA reads as TGTGCCAGTAGCCGCGGGGAGCGGGGGGCACACAATGAGCAGTTCTTC. The rearrangement joins TRBV19 to TRBJ2-1, with TRBD2 matching over 9 bases. CDR3 size: 16 residues. After removal of 6 bases from V and 5 bases from J, the junction contained 11 bases not matched to a gene. Per the germline V gene, CDR1 is LNHDA and CDR2 is SQIVND (reference sequence).

This chain connects TRBV2 to TRBJ1-2; 11 bases match TRBD1. In germline, CDR1 is SNHLY, CDR2 FYNNEI. Trimming at V came to 6 bases and at J to 7 bases, leaving 10 bases not matched to a gene. The CDR3 is 15 residues long. CDR3: CASRQGTGGFSGYTF. Here the CDR3 DNA reads TGTGCCAGCAGGCAAGGGACAGGGGGATTTTCTGGCTACACCTTC.

This clone came up a few times. This chain joins TRBV28 and TRBJ1-4; D ambiguous. This CDR3 is 13 amino acids long. Per germline, CDR1 MDHEN and CDR2 SYDVKM. Trimming cost V 5 bases and J 8 bases, with 12 bases left between them. The CDR3: CASSKETPEKLFF. The DNA of the CDR3 is TGTGCCAGCAGTAAAGAGACCCCGGAAAAACTGTTTTTT.

This clone has only one observation. The J gene is TRBJ1-5, the V gene TRBV28, with D tentatively TRBD1 (5 bases). The V end lost 4 bases, the J end lost 6 bases, and 13 bases lay between the germline ends. This CDR3 has 14 amino acids. CDR1 is MDHEN, CDR2 SYDVKM, per germline. CDR3 region: CASSSTVRGQPQHF. Written as DNA, the CDR3 is TGTGCCAGCAGTTCGACAGTTCGGGGTCAGCCCCAGCATTTT.

The chain recombines TRBV18 with TRBJ1-3; 8 bases align to TRBD1. Germline CDR1 is KGHSH and CDR2 is LQKENI. The CDR3 is made up of 19 amino acids. The junction had 16 bases not matched to a gene; V was cut back by 3 bases and J by 3 bases. CDR3 sequence: CASSPPGTGPYHHGNTIYF. In nucleotides, the CDR3 is TGTGCCAGCTCACCCCCGGGGACAGGACCCTATCATCATGGAAACACCATATATTTT.

This sequence joins TRBV19 and TRBJ1-1; 9 nucleotides match TRBD1. The length of the CDR3 is 16 residues. Looked up from germline, CDR1 is LNHDA and CDR2 is SQIVND (reference sequence). V lost 4 bases to trimming and J lost 0 bases; unmatched junction nucleotides: 6. The CDR3 here is CASSTYRGRLNTEAFF. Written as DNA, the CDR3 is TGTGCCAGTAGTACATACAGGGGGCGTCTGAACACTGAAGCTTTCTTT.

This sequence joins TRBV30 and TRBJ1-2; perhaps TRBD1 as D (5 bases). Germline V gene lookup returns CDR1 GTSNPN and CDR2 SVGIG (reference sequence). CDR3 size: 14 residues. The V end was cut by 7 bases, the J end by 0 bases, with 15 bases between. DNA of the CDR3: TGTGCCTTAGCCCTGAGGGGAACTAACTATGGCTACACCTTC. This gives the protein CALALRGTNYGYTF.

The chain is built from TRBV7-3 and TRBJ2-5; 10 nucleotides line up with TRBD2. With 4 bases clipped from V and 4 bases from J, the junction kept 3 bases outside the gene matches. Germline CDR1 is SGHTA and CDR2 is FQGTGA. The CDR3 consists of 14 residues. The CDR3 loop reads CASSSTSGAETQYF. The CDR3 nucleotides are TGTGCCAGCAGCTCCACTAGCGGGGCAGAGACCCAGTACTTC.

The CDR3 here is CASSERQASTEAFF. DNA of the CDR3: TGTGCCAGCAGTGAAAGACAGGCGAGCACTGAAGCTTTCTTT. The chain recombines TRBV7-9 with TRBJ1-1; maybe TRBD1 (6 bases). V was shortened by 6 bases and J by 4 bases, with 15 bases between the two germline ends. The CDR3 loop spans 14 amino acids. The germline gives CDR1 SEHNR, CDR2 FQNEAQ (reference sequence).

In this sample, this clone turned up once. This chain links TRBV20-1 with TRBJ2-3; D gene ambiguous. Trimming left V 3 bases short and J 8 bases short, with 9 bases between. The CDR3 runs to 11 residues. The germline gives CDR1 DFQATT, CDR2 SNEGSKA (reference sequence). CDR3 DNA sequence: TGCAGTGCTAGCCTAATGGGTACGCAGTATTTT. It codes for CSASLMGTQYF.

This clone came up once. The chain uses TRBV4-3 and TRBJ2-2; TRBD1 is a possible D gene (5 bases). The CDR3 runs 14 residues. Germline lookup yields CDR1 LGHNA and CDR2 YSLEER. V was pared by 2 bases and J by 4 bases, with 8 bases between. The CDR3 here is CASSQLQGTGELFF. The CDR3 DNA reads TGCGCCAGCAGCCAACTTCAGGGCACCGGGGAGCTGTTTTTT.

The rearrangement uses TRBV9 and TRBJ2-3; unclear D gene. V was trimmed by 2 bases and J by 3 bases, leaving 10 bases between them. CDR3 length: 14 residues. CDR1 SGDLS and CDR2 YYNGEE come from the germline V gene. CDR3 sequence: CASSVGPSTDTQYF. In DNA, the CDR3 is TGTGCCAGCAGCGTGGGTCCTTCTACAGATACGCAGTATTTT.

The DNA for the CDR3 is TGCGCCAGCAGCCAACAGACAGGGCCCAATCAGCCCCAGCATTTT. Protein sequence: CASSQQTGPNQPQHF. The chain carries TRBV4-3 and TRBJ1-5, with 7 bases lining up with TRBD1. V lost 2 bases and J lost 3; bases outside the gene matches: 4. The CDR3 is 15 residues long. The germline CDR1 and CDR2 sequences are LGHNA and YSLEER.